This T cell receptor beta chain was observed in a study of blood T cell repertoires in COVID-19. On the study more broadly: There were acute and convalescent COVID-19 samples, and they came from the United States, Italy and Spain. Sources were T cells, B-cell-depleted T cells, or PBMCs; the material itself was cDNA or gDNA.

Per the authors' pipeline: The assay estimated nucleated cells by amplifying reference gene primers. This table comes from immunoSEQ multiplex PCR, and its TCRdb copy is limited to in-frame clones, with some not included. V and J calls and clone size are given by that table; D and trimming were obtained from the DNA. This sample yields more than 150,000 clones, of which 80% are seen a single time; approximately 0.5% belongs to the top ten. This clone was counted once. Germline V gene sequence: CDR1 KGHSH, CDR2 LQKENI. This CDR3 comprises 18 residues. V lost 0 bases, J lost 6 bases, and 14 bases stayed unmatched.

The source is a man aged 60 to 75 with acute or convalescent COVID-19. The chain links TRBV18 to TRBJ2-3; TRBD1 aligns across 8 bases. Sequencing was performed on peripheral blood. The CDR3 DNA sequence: TGTGCCAGCTCACCACCGAATCTGGGGCACAGGGGGAAGGATACGCAGTATTTT. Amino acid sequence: CASSPPNLGHRGKDTQYF.